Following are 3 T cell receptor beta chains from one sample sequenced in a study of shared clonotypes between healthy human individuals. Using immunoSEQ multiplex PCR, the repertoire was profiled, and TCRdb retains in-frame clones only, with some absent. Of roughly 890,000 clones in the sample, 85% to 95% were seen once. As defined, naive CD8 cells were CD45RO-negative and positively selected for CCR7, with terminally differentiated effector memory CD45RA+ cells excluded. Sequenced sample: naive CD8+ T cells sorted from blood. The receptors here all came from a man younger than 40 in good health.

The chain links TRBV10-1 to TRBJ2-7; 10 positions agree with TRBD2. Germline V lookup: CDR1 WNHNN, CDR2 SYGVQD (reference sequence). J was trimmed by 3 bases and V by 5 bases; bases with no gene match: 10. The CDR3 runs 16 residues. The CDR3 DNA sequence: TGCGCCAGCAGTTACACTCGAAGCGGGAGGGGCTACGAGCAGTACTTC. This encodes CASSYTRSGRGYEQYF.

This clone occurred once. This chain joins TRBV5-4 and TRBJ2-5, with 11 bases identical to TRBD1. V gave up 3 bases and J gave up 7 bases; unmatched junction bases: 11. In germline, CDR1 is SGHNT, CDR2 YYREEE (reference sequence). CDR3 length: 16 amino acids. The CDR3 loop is CASSYPGTGGGGTQYF. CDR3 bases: TGTGCCAGCAGCTATCCCGGGACAGGGGGTGGCGGGACCCAGTACTTC.

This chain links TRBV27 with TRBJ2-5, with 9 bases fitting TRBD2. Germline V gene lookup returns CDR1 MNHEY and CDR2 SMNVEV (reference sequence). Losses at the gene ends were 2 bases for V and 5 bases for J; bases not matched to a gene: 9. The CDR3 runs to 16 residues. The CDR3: CASSLIPTSGGETQYF. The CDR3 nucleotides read TGTGCCAGCAGTTTAATCCCGACTAGCGGTGGGGAGACCCAGTACTTC.